This TCR beta chain appears in the sequencing data of a study of blood T cells in healthy people across ages. Findings and caveats of the study: Observed TCR beta diversity showed a strong correlation with the percentage of naive T cells as measured by flow cytometry.

Alongside a J-beta primer mix, a sample-barcoded 5' primer served in a second PCR lasting roughly 6 to 11 cycles. Each CDR3 protein gets one entry after TCRdb re-called the 5' RACE reads with MiXCR. The sample lists hundreds of thousands of distinct CDR3 sequences, around 21% occurring once. Notes on this clonotype: The target antigen is unknown.

Sample: blood. This TCR was sampled from a man between 65 and 85 years old in good health.

CDR3: CSARWQMNTEAFF. The CDR3 region has the DNA TGCAGTGCTAGATGGCAGATGAACACTGAAGCTTTCTTT. The chain links TRBV20-1 to TRBJ1-1; D remains ambiguous. Trimming left V 2 bases short and J 0 bases short, with 7 bases between. Germline assignment: CDR1 DFQATT and CDR2 SNEGSKA (reference sequence). The CDR3 is made up of 13 amino acids.